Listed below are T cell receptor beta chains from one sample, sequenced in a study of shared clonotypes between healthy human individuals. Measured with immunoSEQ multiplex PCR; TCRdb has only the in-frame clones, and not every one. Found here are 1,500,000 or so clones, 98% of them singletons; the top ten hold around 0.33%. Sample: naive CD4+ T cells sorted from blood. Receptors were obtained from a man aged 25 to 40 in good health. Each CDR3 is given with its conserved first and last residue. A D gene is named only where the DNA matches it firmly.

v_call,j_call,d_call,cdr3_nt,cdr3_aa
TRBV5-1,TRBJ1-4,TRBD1,TGCGCCAGCAGCCCGGGGACAGGGCCTAATGAAAAACTGTTTTTT,CASSPGTGPNEKLFF
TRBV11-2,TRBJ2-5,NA,TGTGCCAGCAGCTTGTTCGGATTACAAGAGACCCAGTACTTC,CASSLFGLQETQYF
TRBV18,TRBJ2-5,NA,TGTGCCAGCTCACCAACACGAGCAAAGGAGACCCAGTACTTC,CASSPTRAKETQYF
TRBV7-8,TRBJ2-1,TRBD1,TGTGCCAGCAGCTTATACGGACAGGCAACCTACAATGAGCAGTTCTTC,CASSLYGQATYNEQFF
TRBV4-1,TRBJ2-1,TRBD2,TGCGCCAGCAGCCCACCAACTCTAGCGGGAGGGCGGCACAATGAGCAGTTCTTC,CASSPPTLAGGRHNEQFF
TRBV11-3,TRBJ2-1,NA,TGTGCCAGCAGCATAACTGCGGGACGAACCTACAATGAGCAGTTCTTC,CASSITAGRTYNEQFF
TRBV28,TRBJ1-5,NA,TGTGCCAGCAGTCCTTACGGGAATCAGCCCCAGCATTTT,CASSPYGNQPQHF
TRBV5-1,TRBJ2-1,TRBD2,TGCGCCAGCAGCTTAGGGACTAGCGGCCCTGAGCGGCAGTTCTTC,CASSLGTSGPERQFF
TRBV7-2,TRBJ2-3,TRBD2,TGTGCCAGCAGCTTAGTCTTGCGGGAGGTAGGAACAGATACGCAGTATTTT,CASSLVLREVGTDTQYF
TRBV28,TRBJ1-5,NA,TGTGCCAGCAGTGCGGTCTTGGGGGGAGTTCAGCCCCAGCATTTT,CASSAVLGGVQPQHF
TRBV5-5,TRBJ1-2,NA,TGTGCCAGCAGCTTGGGAGGACCTGCTAACTATGGCTACACCTTC,CASSLGGPANYGYTF